The T cell receptor beta chain described here comes from a study of shared clonotypes between healthy human individuals. The table lists this clone with a count of one. The antigen remains unidentified. The table came from immunoSEQ multiplex PCR; TCRdb's copy has only in-frame clones and leaves some out. This table holds 2,500,000 or so clones, roughly 93% found once. Study outcomes and limitations: Sorted-subset samples were not fully sequenced, rarefaction indicated.

In germline, CDR1 is LNHDA, CDR2 SQIVND (reference sequence). CDR3 size: 16 residues. The V gene end was trimmed by 4 bases and the J gene end by 2 bases; junction bases not matched to a gene: 8. The source is a young man in good health. Some clones in this sample may be carry-over from other donors' samples. The sequencing input was naive CD4+ T cells from PBMCs. As to subset: CD45RA+ positively selected. The chain combines TRBV19 with TRBJ1-3, with 7 nucleotides matching TRBD1. The CDR3 loop reads CASSRQGVVAGNTIYF. CDR3 in DNA: TGTGCCAGTAGTAGACAGGGTGTCGTGGCTGGAAACACCATATATTTT.